Detailed here is one T cell receptor beta chain. The antigen is not known. MiXCR was run by TCRdb on the reads, yielding one entry per CDR3 protein. The sample consists of fewer than 85,000 distinct CDR3 sequences, more than 40% of them appearing once. These data are taken from a study of T cell repertoires in cytomegalovirus infection. About the study: Recently described HLA-C-restricted plus well-studied HLA-B-restricted CMV epitopes were used. It can be stated that public TCR beta signatures indicated CMV infection as well as a matching HLA type.

V was cut by 1 base and J by 1 base, with 7 bases left in between. The CDR3 extends over 14 amino acids. Germline V gene lookup returns CDR1 SEHNR and CDR2 FQNEAQ (reference sequence). Study-wide findings and caveats: Cumulative frequency of public TCR beta families picked out carriers of CMV plus the relevant HLA. The ex vivo response showed dominance by HLA-C-restricted CMV-specific TCR beta clonotypes.

This sequence was found in a human donor in good health (CMV status not recorded). Some clones in this sample may be carry-over from other donors' samples. This chain uses TRBV7-9 with TRBJ1-1, with a possible D match to TRBD1 (5 bases). The specimen was CD8+ T cells from cultured PBMCs, collected from culture after CMV antigen stimulation. Written as DNA, the CDR3 is TGTGCCAGCAGCTTAGACCAGGGGAACACTGAAGCTTTCTTT. The encoded protein is CASSLDQGNTEAFF.